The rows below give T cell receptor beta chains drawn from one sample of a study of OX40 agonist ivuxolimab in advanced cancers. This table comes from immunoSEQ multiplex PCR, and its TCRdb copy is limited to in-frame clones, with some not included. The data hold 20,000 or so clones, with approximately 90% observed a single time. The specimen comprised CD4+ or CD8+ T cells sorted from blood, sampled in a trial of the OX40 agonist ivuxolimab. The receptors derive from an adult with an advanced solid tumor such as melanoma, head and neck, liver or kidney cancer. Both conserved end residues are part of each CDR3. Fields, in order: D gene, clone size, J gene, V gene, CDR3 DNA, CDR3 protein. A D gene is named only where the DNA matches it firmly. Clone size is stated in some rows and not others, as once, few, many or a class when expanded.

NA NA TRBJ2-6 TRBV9 TGTGCCAGCAGCGCCCGGGACCTAAGATCTGGGGCCAACGTCCTGACTTTC CASSARDLRSGANVLTF
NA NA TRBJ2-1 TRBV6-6 TGTGCCAGCAGTTATGGTGAGCAGTTCTTC CASSYGEQFF
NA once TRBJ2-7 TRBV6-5 TGTGCCAGCAGTTACGCCGATCAAGGGTTCTACGAGCAGTACTTC CASSYADQGFYEQYF
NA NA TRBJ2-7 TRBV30 TGTGCCTGGAGTCCGGGCCCTTCCTACGAGCAGTACTTC CAWSPGPSYEQYF
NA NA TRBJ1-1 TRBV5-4 TGTGCCAGCAGCACTCGGGTGGGGGTTGAAGCTTTCTTT CASSTRVGVEAFF
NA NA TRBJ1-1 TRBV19 TGTGCCAGTAGTATGTACAGTTACACTGAAGCTTTCTTT CASSMYSYTEAFF
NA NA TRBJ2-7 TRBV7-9 TGTGCCAGCAGACTCCTGGAGTGGGAGGAGCAGTACTTC CASRLLEWEEQYF
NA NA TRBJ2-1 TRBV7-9 TGTGCCAGCAGAGGGGGGGTGGCAAGCTCCTACAATGAGCAGTTCTTC CASRGGVASSYNEQFF
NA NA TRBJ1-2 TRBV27 TGTGCCAGTTCCCACGGGGGGGACTATGGCTACACCTTC CASSHGGDYGYTF
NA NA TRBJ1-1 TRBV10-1 TGCGCCAGCAGTGAGTCGAGTCGCACTGAAGCTTTCTTT CASSESSRTEAFF
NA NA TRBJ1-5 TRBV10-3 TGTGCCATCAGTGAGTCGACTCAGGGTTCGCCCCGGCAGCCCCAGCATTTT CAISESTQGSPRQPQHF
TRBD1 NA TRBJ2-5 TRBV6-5 TGTGCCAGCAGTCCAACCAGGGGGCAGGGTGAGACCCAGTACTTC CASSPTRGQGETQYF
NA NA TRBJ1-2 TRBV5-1 TGCGCCAGCAGCTCAGAGGGGGTCCCCCTCGATGGCTACACCTTC CASSSEGVPLDGYTF
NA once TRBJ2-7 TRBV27 TGTGCCAGCAAGGACGGGTCGTTCGAGCAGTACTTC CASKDGSFEQYF
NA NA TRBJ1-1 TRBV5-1 TGCGCCAGCAGCTTGGACCCGAACACTGAGGCTTTCTTT CASSLDPNTEAFF
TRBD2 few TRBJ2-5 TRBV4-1 TGCGCCAGCAGCCAAGGTGAAGCGGGATCTTCCGTGGAGACCCAGTACTTC CASSQGEAGSSVETQYF
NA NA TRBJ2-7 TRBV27 TGTGCCAGCAGACGAGTGGGGGGACCCACGTACGAGCAGTACTTC CASRRVGGPTYEQYF
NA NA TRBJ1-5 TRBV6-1 TGTGCCAGCAGTCTACCCGGGGGACCCTATCAGCCCCAGCATTTT CASSLPGGPYQPQHF
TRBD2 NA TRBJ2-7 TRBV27 TGTGCCAGCAGTTTAACTTTAGCGGGAGGGCCGTCGGAGCAGTACTTC CASSLTLAGGPSEQYF
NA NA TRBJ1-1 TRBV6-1 TGTGCCAGCAGACCTGGGATCATGAACACTGAAGCTTTCTTT CASRPGIMNTEAFF
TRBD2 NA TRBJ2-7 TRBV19 TGTGCCAGTAGCCCTACTAGCGGCTTGGGCTACGAGCAGTACTTC CASSPTSGLGYEQYF
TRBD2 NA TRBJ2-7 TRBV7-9 TGTGCCAGCAGCTTAGGGTCCGGGACTAGGATCTACGAGCAGTACTTC CASSLGSGTRIYEQYF
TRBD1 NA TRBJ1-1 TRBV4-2 TGTGCCAGCAGCCCCGGGACAGGGGTGCGGAAAGCTTTCTTT CASSPGTGVRKAFF
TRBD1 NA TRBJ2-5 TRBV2 TGTGCCAGCAGTGAAGACAGGGGGCGTCAAGAGACCCAGTACTTC CASSEDRGRQETQYF
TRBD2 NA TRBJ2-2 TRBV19 TGTGCCAGTAGTAGCCTAGCGGGAGTCGGGGAGCTGTTTTTT CASSSLAGVGELFF
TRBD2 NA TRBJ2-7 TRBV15 TGTGCCACCAGCAGAGCACTAGCGGGCTACGAGCAGTACTTC CATSRALAGYEQYF
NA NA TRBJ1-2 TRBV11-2 TGTGCCAGCAGCTCTGGAGGTGGAGGGCTCTATGGCTACACCTTC CASSSGGGGLYGYTF
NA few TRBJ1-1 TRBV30 TGTGCCTGGACAGGGCAAACTGAAGCTTTCTTT CAWTGQTEAFF
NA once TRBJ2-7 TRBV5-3 TGTGCCAGAAGCTCCCCCCCCACAGAAGAGGTTGACGAGCAGTACTTC CARSSPPTEEVDEQYF
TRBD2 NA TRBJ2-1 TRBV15 TGTGCCACCAGCAGAGAAGCGGGAGGGGGCCACAATGAGCAGTTCTTC CATSREAGGGHNEQFF
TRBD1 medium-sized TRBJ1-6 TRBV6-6 TGTGCCACCCTGACAGGGGGGAAATCACCCCTCCACTTT CATLTGGKSPLHF
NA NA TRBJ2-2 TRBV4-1 TGCGCCAGCAGCCCCCGGGCCCCTGGCACCGGGGAGCTGTTTTTT CASSPRAPGTGELFF
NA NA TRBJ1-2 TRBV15 TGTGCCACGAAGCCCGGGGGTGCCTATGGCTACACCTTC CATKPGGAYGYTF
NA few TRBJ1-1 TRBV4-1 TGCGCCAGCAGCCAAGAGTGGGACGGGGGGGGTGCTGAAGCTTTCTTT CASSQEWDGGGAEAFF
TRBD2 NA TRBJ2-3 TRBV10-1 TGCGCCAGCAGTGAAGCGGGGGGTGATACGCAGTATTTT CASSEAGGDTQYF
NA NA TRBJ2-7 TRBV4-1 TGCGCCAGCAGCCAAGATAGATCGGGATCCGGATACGAGCAGTACTTC CASSQDRSGSGYEQYF
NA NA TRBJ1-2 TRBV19 TGTGCCAGTAGTACCTCGGCGGAGGGTTATGGCTACACCTTC CASSTSAEGYGYTF
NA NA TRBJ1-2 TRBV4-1 TGCGCCAGCAGCCCGACCCCCGGGGACTATGGCTACACCTTC CASSPTPGDYGYTF
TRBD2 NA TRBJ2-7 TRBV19 TGTGCCAGTAGTCTAGCGGGATCCCACGAGCAGTACTTC CASSLAGSHEQYF
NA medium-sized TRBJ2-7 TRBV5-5 TGTGCCAGCAGCTTGGCCGTGTCCTACGAGCAGTACTTC CASSLAVSYEQYF
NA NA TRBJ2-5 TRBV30 TGTGCCTGGAGTGGGAGGGAAGGGGAGACCCAGTACTTC CAWSGREGETQYF
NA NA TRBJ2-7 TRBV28 TGTGCCAGCAGTCCTAGGACCAGCTTCGAGCAGTACTTC CASSPRTSFEQYF
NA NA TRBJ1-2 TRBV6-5 TGTGCCAGCAGTTACTCGAGGGCTGAGGGTGGCTACACCTTC CASSYSRAEGGYTF
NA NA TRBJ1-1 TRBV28 TGTGCCAGCAGTTTGTGGGGGAACACTGAAGCTTTCTTT CASSLWGNTEAFF
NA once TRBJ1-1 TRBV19 TGTGCCAGTAGTATCGTATCGGGGACCACTGAAGCTTTCTTT CASSIVSGTTEAFF
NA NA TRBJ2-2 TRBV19 TGTGCCACCAACTTCGGGCCCCGGGCCACCGGGGAGCTGTTTTTT CATNFGPRATGELFF
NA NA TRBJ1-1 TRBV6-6 TGTGCCAGCAGTCTCAGGGTGAACACTGAAGCTTTCTTT CASSLRVNTEAFF
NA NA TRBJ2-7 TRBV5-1 TGCGCCAGCAGCCATGGTGGGGGCACCTACGAGCAGTACTTC CASSHGGGTYEQYF
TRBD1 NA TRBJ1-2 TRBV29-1 TGCAGCGTCCTTGACAGGGGCGAAGGTGGCTACACCTTC CSVLDRGEGGYTF
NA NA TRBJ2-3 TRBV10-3 TGTGCCATCGAGGTGACCATGCCGGGAGGCACAGATACGCAGTATTTT CAIEVTMPGGTDTQYF
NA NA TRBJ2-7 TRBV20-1 TGCAGTGCTAGTCTTGGCGAGGAGCAGTACTTC CSASLGEEQYF
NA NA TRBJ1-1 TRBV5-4 TGTGCCAGCAGCCTTGGGACGGTCAGGGACCTCGTTGAAGCTTTCTTT CASSLGTVRDLVEAFF
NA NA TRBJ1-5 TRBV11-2 TGTGCCAGCAGCTTAGCCCCAGGGCCCTATTGGCCCCAGCATTTT CASSLAPGPYWPQHF
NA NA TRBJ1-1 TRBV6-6 TGTGCCAGCAGTTACACTCGACTCCCCGACACTGAAGCTTTCTTT CASSYTRLPDTEAFF